This T cell receptor beta chain was sequenced in a study of Graves' ophthalmopathy and Graves' hyperthyroidism. General study findings and limits: With about 87% sensitivity and less than 83% specificity, a 13-signature model separated ophthalmopathy from stable hyperthyroidism.

Regarding this clonotype: Its antigen is still unknown.

Looked up from germline, CDR1 is LNHDA and CDR2 is SQIVND (reference sequence). CDR3 length: 15 amino acids. V lost 3 bases to trimming and J lost 0 bases, with 10 bases between them. Using RNA transcripts, the TCR beta CDR3 regions were amplified. The first round was an RT-PCR with HTBI primers, and the second round was a multiplex PCR. TCRdb independently ran MiXCR on the multiplex PCR reads; one entry per CDR3 protein. The sample consists of approximately 700,000 distinct CDR3 sequences, 35% to 50% of them appearing once. The source of this sequence is an adult man with Graves' ophthalmopathy. The V call is TRBV19, the J call TRBJ2-3; D is perhaps TRBD1 or TRBD2 (5 bases each). The sequenced material came from peripheral blood. The CDR3 is CASSIAGRSTDTQYF. The CDR3 DNA is TGTGCCAGTAGTATCGCAGGGAGAAGCACAGATACGCAGTATTTT. Using reference TRBV19 and TRBJ2-3 for the parts outside the CDR3, the full variable domain is DGGITQSPKYLFRKEGQNVTLSCEQNLNHDAMYWYRQDPGQGLRLIYYSQIVNDFQKGDIAEGYSVSREKKESFPLTVTSAQKNPTAFYLCASSIAGRSTDTQYFGPGTRLTVL.